The clone carrying this T cell receptor (beta chain) occurred a few times. The entry originates in a study of T-cell memory formation after mild COVID-19. TCRalpha and TCRbeta libraries used 5'RACE with constant-segment primers and UMIs. TCRdb recomputed calls from the 5' RACE reads with MiXCR, one row per CDR3 protein. Of 300,000 to 400,000 distinct CDR3 sequences listed, about an eighth were seen once; the top ten hold over 20%. This clonotype was sampled from a man aged 18 to 30 who had mild COVID-19 (a few samples of this study predate the infection). Cell type and time point are not known. Source material: PBMCs or a T cell subset sorted from them (not recorded which).

The CDR3 DNA reads as TGTGCCAGCAGTCCCGACCGGGACAGCTATGGCTACACCTTC. Translation: CASSPDRDSYGYTF. The chain employs TRBV6-2 or TRBV6-3 and TRBJ1-2; 7 positions agree with TRBD1. Unmatched junction bases numbered 7, after V lost 5 bases and J lost 4 bases. The CDR3 consists of 14 residues. Germline V gene data show CDR1 as MNHEY and CDR2 as SVGEGT.